Detailed here is one T cell receptor (beta chain). Vbeta (60) and Jbeta (13) primers were used in the PCR. Assay: immunoSEQ multiplex PCR; the TCRdb copy retains only in-frame clones and omits some. Here the sample spans 160,000 or so clones, over 75% being singletons. The sample comes from a study of cytomegalovirus exposure and HLA in healthy donors. Germline V gene data show CDR1 as SQVTM and CDR2 as ANQGSEA. V dropped 7 bases and J dropped 5; count of bases not matched to a gene: 17. This CDR3 comprises 16 residues. The TCR sequence derives from a man aged 35-49 years in good health and CMV-seronegative. The sequenced sample consisted of PBMCs. The chain has TRBV29-1 and TRBJ2-5; 9 nucleotides line up with TRBD1. CDR3 sequence: CSALLLTGGSVETQYF. CDR3 coding DNA: TGCAGCGCCCTCCTCCTGACAGGGGGTTCGGTGGAGACCCAGTACTTC. Using reference TRBV29-1 and TRBJ2-5 for the parts outside the CDR3, the full variable domain is SAVISQKPSRDICQRGTSLTIQCQVDSQVTMMFWYRQQPGQSLTLIATANQGSEATYESGFVIDKFPISRPNLTFSTLTVSNMSPEDSSIYLCSALLLTGGSVETQYFGPGTRLLVL.